Listed below are T cell receptor beta chains from one sample, sequenced in a study of CD8+ T cells in alopecia areata. Produced via immunoSEQ multiplex PCR; TCRdb's table is partial and in-frame only. The table records about 190,000 clones, around 56% of them present only once. The input for sequencing was CD4+ T cells sorted from blood, taken at week 4, from a patient treated with tofacitinib. The origin of the receptors is a human donor with alopecia areata. Both conserved end residues are part of each CDR3. The D gene is left open where the match is weak. Part of the rows lack a size; the others show once, few, many or a class for expanded clones.

V	size	J	length	D	CDR3	DNA
TRBV28	few	TRBJ1-5	11	-	CASSLREPQHF	TGTGCCAGCAGTCTCAGGGAGCCCCAGCATTTT
TRBV2	few	TRBJ2-5	12	-	CASARREETQYF	TGTGCCAGCGCGAGGAGGGAAGAGACCCAGTACTTC
TRBV7-2	-	TRBJ2-2	16	-	CASRTAQGTNTGELFF	TGTGCCAGCAGAACCGCCCAGGGAACGAACACCGGGGAGCTGTTTTTT
TRBV7-9	-	TRBJ1-2	14	TRBD1	CASSSGQGARGYTF	TGTGCCAGCAGCTCGGGACAGGGGGCGCGGGGCTACACCTTC
TRBV28	-	TRBJ1-2	12	-	CASSLSDEGYTF	TGTGCCAGCAGTTTATCAGATGAAGGCTACACCTTC
TRBV7-8	-	TRBJ2-1	13	-	CASSRRINDEQFF	TGTGCCAGCAGCCGGCGGATCAACGATGAGCAGTTCTTC
TRBV25-1	-	TRBJ2-3	12	-	CASSGVTDTQYF	TGTGCCAGCTCCGGGGTAACAGATACGCAGTATTTT
TRBV30	-	TRBJ1-1	13	-	CAWREQFNTEAFF	TGTGCCTGGAGGGAACAGTTTAACACTGAAGCTTTCTTT
TRBV4-3	few	TRBJ1-2	16	-	CASSQPGSGKSGGYTF	TGCGCCAGCAGCCAACCCGGGTCGGGGAAGTCAGGTGGCTACACCTTC
TRBV18	-	TRBJ1-2	15	-	CASSPLFVSDYGYTF	TGTGCCAGCTCACCACTGTTTGTGTCTGACTATGGCTACACCTTC
TRBV6-6	-	TRBJ2-5	13	-	CASLGFTKETQYF	TGTGCCAGCTTGGGTTTTACGAAAGAGACCCAGTACTTC
TRBV4-2	-	TRBJ2-4	11	-	CASSQGDIQYF	TGTGCCAGCAGCCAAGGAGACATTCAGTACTTC
TRBV5-1	few	TRBJ1-2	15	-	CASSLAPPGLDGYTF	TGCGCCAGCAGCTTGGCCCCCCCAGGGCTCGATGGCTACACCTTC
TRBV30	-	TRBJ2-1	18	TRBD2	CAWNTGTSGRWLGDEQFF	TGTGCCTGGAATACCGGGACTAGCGGGAGGTGGTTGGGCGATGAGCAGTTCTTC
TRBV6-1	few	TRBJ1-1	14	-	CASRDRNSRTEAFF	TGTGCCAGCAGAGACAGAAACTCGAGGACTGAAGCTTTCTTT
TRBV29-1	-	TRBJ2-2	14	-	CSVLRGENTGELFF	TGCAGCGTTTTGAGAGGGGAGAACACCGGGGAGCTGTTTTTT
TRBV30	-	TRBJ1-2	14	TRBD1	CAWSKGTGPHGYTF	TGTGCCTGGAGTAAGGGGACAGGGCCTCATGGCTACACCTTC
TRBV11-2	-	TRBJ2-1	15	-	CASSQLAGGYNEQFF	TGTGCCAGCAGCCAACTAGCTGGGGGTTACAATGAGCAGTTCTTC
TRBV29-1	many	TRBJ2-1	11	-	CSVETYNEQFF	TGCAGCGTGGAAACCTACAATGAGCAGTTCTTC
TRBV6-1	few	TRBJ1-5	16	TRBD1	CASSGFQGAPNQPQHF	TGTGCCAGCAGTGGTTTTCAGGGGGCCCCCAATCAGCCCCAGCATTTT
TRBV10-3	-	TRBJ2-1	14	-	CAISESGTTNEQFF	TGTGCCATCAGTGAGTCGGGCACCACCAATGAGCAGTTCTTC
TRBV18	-	TRBJ2-3	14	-	CASSPTGSPPTQYF	TGTGCCAGCTCACCGACTGGATCACCCCCTACGCAGTATTTT
TRBV7-9	-	TRBJ2-7	9	-	CASTREQYF	TGTGCCAGCACTAGGGAGCAGTACTTC
TRBV7-3	-	TRBJ2-7	15	TRBD2	CASSAQSGSSYEQYF	TGTGCCAGCAGCGCACAGAGCGGGAGCTCCTACGAGCAGTACTTC
TRBV29-1	-	TRBJ1-1	13	-	CSVEVVRNTEAFF	TGCAGCGTTGAAGTCGTGCGGAACACTGAAGCTTTCTTT
TRBV6-5	-	TRBJ2-7	14	-	CASSGPGGPYEQYF	TGTGCCAGCAGCGGCCCCGGCGGCCCCTACGAGCAGTACTTC
TRBV29-1	few	TRBJ1-4	13	-	CSVRTPRREKLFF	TGCAGCGTTCGGACCCCCCGACGTGAAAAACTGTTTTTT
TRBV6-5	-	TRBJ1-3	15	TRBD1	CASTLNRGSGNTIYF	TGTGCCAGCACCTTAAACAGGGGCTCTGGAAACACCATATATTTT
TRBV14	few	TRBJ1-1	15	TRBD1	CASSRLGQGGTEAFF	TGTGCCAGCAGCCGACTAGGACAGGGAGGGACTGAAGCTTTCTTT
TRBV30	-	TRBJ1-5	13	-	CAWSLDSNQPQHF	TGTGCCTGGAGTTTGGATAGCAATCAGCCCCAGCATTTT
TRBV7-8	-	TRBJ1-2	14	-	CASSSDGSNYGYTF	TGTGCCAGCAGCTCGGACGGATCTAACTATGGCTACACCTTC
TRBV25-1	-	TRBJ1-3	15	-	CASSVQTGLGNTIYF	TGTGCCAGCTCCGTCCAAACAGGGTTAGGAAACACCATATATTTT
TRBV2	-	TRBJ2-7	12	-	CASRDSNYEQYF	TGTGCCAGCAGGGACAGTAACTACGAGCAGTACTTC
TRBV7-8	-	TRBJ1-5	14	TRBD1	CASSSDRANQPQHF	TGTGCCAGCAGCTCGGACAGGGCCAATCAGCCCCAGCATTTT
TRBV19	once	TRBJ2-4	16	-	CASSMLGKPPKNIQYF	TGTGCCAGTAGTATGCTTGGGAAGCCTCCAAAAAACATTCAGTACTTC
TRBV30	-	TRBJ1-1	15	-	CAWSVQILQNTEAFF	TGTGCCTGGAGTGTACAAATTTTACAGAACACTGAAGCTTTCTTT
TRBV29-1	few	TRBJ1-1	13	-	CSVSRGPGSEAFF	TGCAGCGTTTCCCGGGGACCAGGCTCTGAAGCTTTCTTT
TRBV2	few	TRBJ2-7	14	-	CASSEDFWVYEQYF	TGTGCCAGCAGTGAAGACTTTTGGGTCTACGAGCAGTACTTC
TRBV13	-	TRBJ2-3	14	-	CASSLGRSTDTQYF	TGTGCCAGCAGCTTAGGCCGGAGCACAGATACGCAGTATTTT
TRBV2	-	TRBJ2-7	14	TRBD2	CASSELAGPYEQYF	TGTGCCAGCAGTGAACTAGCGGGGCCATACGAGCAGTACTTC
TRBV11-2	-	TRBJ2-7	16	TRBD2	CASSSRYNGSGDEQYF	TGTGCCAGCAGCTCACGTTATAACGGGAGCGGGGACGAGCAGTACTTC
TRBV6-4	-	TRBJ2-6	15	-	CASSLEASGANVLTF	TGTGCCAGCAGCTTAGAGGCCTCTGGGGCCAACGTCCTGACTTTC
TRBV2	-	TRBJ1-5	12	-	CASTSLGQPQHF	TGTGCCAGCACCTCTTTGGGTCAGCCCCAGCATTTT
TRBV30	-	TRBJ1-5	13	-	CAWSVRDYQPQHF	TGTGCCTGGAGTGTACGAGATTATCAGCCCCAGCATTTT
TRBV11-2	-	TRBJ2-5	14	TRBD1	CASSPTGAQETQYF	TGTGCCAGCAGCCCTACAGGGGCGCAAGAGACCCAGTACTTC
TRBV29-1	few	TRBJ1-2	12	-	CSVGRSGFGYTF	TGCAGCGTGGGGAGAAGTGGGTTCGGCTACACCTTC
TRBV30	-	TRBJ2-4	15	-	CAWNLFREAKNIQYF	TGTGCCTGGAACCTTTTTAGGGAAGCCAAAAACATTCAGTACTTC
TRBV11-2	-	TRBJ2-5	19	TRBD2	CASSLDFGRASGYQETQYF	TGTGCCAGCAGCTTAGATTTTGGGCGTGCTAGCGGTTATCAAGAGACCCAGTACTTC
TRBV7-2	-	TRBJ2-3	14	TRBD2	CASSSGLAVGTQYF	TGTGCCAGCAGCAGTGGACTAGCAGTGGGTACGCAGTATTTT
TRBV30	few	TRBJ2-3	16	TRBD2	CAWSGGTSGSTDTQYF	TGTGCCTGGAGTGGAGGGACTAGCGGTAGCACAGATACGCAGTATTTT
TRBV28	-	TRBJ2-5	15	TRBD1	CASSPPQGERETQYF	TGTGCCAGCAGTCCTCCACAGGGGGAAAGAGAGACCCAGTACTTC
TRBV29-1	-	TRBJ2-3	12	-	CSGSPSDSAQYF	TGCAGCGGCTCCCCTAGCGATAGCGCGCAGTATTTT
TRBV29-1	few	TRBJ2-7	12	-	CSVGTGPYEQYF	TGCAGCGTTGGGACCGGACCCTACGAGCAGTACTTC